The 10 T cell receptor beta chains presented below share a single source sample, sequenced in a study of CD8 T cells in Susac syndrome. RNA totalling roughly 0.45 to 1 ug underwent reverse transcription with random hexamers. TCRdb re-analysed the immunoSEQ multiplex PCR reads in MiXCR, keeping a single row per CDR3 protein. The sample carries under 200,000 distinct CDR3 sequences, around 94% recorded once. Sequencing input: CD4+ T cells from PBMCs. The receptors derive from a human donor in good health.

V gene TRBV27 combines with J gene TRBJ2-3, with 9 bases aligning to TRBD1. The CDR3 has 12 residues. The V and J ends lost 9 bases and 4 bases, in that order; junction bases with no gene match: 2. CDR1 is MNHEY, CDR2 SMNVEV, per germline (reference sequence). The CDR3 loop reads CARGQGSDTQYF. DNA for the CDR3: TGTGCCAGAGGACAGGGGTCAGATACGCAGTATTTT.

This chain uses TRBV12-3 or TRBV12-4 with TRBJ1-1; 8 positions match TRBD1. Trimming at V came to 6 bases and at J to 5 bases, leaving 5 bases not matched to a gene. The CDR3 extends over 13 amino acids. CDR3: CASSRGRWTEAFF. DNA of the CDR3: TGTGCCAGCAGCAGGGGGCGTTGGACTGAAGCTTTCTTT.

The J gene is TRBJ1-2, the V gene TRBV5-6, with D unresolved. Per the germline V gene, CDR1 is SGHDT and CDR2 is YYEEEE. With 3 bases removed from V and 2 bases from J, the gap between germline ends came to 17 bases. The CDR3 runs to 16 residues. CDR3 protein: CASSSSQVSANYGYTF. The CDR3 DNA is TGTGCCAGCAGCTCCTCACAAGTGAGTGCGAACTATGGCTACACCTTC.

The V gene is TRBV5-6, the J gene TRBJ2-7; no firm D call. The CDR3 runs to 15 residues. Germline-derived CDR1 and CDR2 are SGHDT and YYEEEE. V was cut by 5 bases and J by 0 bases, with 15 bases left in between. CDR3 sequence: CASSPAGLSSYEQYF. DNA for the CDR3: TGTGCCAGCAGTCCAGCAGGTTTAAGCTCCTACGAGCAGTACTTC.

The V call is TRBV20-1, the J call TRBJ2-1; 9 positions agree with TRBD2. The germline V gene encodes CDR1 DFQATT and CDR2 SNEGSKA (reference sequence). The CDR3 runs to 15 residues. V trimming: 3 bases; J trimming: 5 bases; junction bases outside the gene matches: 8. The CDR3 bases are TGCAGTGCTAGTGGCGGGGGGGGTTCTCACAATGAGCAGTTCTTC. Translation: CSASGGGGSHNEQFF.

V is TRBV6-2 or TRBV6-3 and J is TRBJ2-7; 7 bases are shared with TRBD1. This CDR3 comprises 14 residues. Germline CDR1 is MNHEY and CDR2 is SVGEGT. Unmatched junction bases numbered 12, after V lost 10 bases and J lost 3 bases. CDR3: CATAVTGTNYEQYF. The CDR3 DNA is TGTGCCACTGCTGTGACAGGGACGAACTACGAGCAGTACTTC.

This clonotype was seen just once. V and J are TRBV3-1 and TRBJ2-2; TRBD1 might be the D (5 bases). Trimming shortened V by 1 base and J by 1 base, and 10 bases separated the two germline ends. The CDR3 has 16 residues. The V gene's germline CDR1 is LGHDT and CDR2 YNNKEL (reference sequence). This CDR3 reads CASSQAPGQNTGELFF. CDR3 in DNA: TGTGCCAGCAGCCAAGCCCCAGGACAGAACACCGGGGAGCTGTTTTTT.

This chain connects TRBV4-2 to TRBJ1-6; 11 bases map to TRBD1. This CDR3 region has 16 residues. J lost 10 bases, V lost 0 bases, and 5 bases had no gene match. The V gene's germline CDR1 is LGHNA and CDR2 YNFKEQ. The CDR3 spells CASSQDWGQGGSPLHF. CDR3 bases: TGTGCCAGCAGCCAAGATTGGGGACAGGGGGGCTCACCCCTCCACTTT.

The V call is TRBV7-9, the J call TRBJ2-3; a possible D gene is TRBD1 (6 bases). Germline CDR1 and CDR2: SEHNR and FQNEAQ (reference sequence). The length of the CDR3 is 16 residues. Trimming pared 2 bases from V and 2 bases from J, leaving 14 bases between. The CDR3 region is CASSLPTTGATDTQYF. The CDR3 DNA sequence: TGTGCCAGCAGCTTACCGACGACAGGAGCCACAGATACGCAGTATTTT.

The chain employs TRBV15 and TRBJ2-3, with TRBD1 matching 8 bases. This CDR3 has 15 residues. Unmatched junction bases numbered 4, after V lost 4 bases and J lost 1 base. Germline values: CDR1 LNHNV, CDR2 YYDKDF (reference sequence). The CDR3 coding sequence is TGTGCCACCAGCACCCGGACAGGGCGCACAGATACGCAGTATTTT. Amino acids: CATSTRTGRTDTQYF.